The rows below give T cell receptor beta chains drawn from one sample of a study of blood T cell repertoires in COVID-19. The method was immunoSEQ multiplex PCR; TCRdb's version includes in-frame clones alone and lacks a portion of them. The data contain more than 150,000 clones, roughly nine tenths of them seen just once; the ten biggest clones take up roughly 4%. What was sequenced was peripheral blood. The receptors come from a woman between 65 and 79 years old with acute or convalescent COVID-19. Both conserved end residues are part of each CDR3. The order of the fields is CDR3 DNA, CDR3 protein, V gene, clone size, J gene, D gene, CDR3 length. D genes are given only for firm matches. The size field is filled for only some rows; it gives once, few, many or a size class.

DNA: TGTGCCAGCAGTCTCCGGGACTACCGAGGATACGAGCAGTACTTC; CDR3: CASSLRDYRGYEQYF; V: TRBV28; size: NA; J: TRBJ2-7; D: TRBD2; length: 15
DNA: TGTGCCAGTAGTGGGTACCGGACAGCACCTAATTCACCCCTCCACTTT; CDR3: CASSGYRTAPNSPLHF; V: TRBV19; size: NA; J: TRBJ1-6; D: NA; length: 16
DNA: TGTGCCAGCAGTATGGGACAGGGAAGAGCTTTCTTT; CDR3: CASSMGQGRAFF; V: TRBV6-2/TRBV6-3; size: NA; J: TRBJ1-1; D: TRBD1; length: 12
DNA: TGTGCCACCAGTGATTTGAGGGACAGTCTTACCGGGGAGCTGTTTTTT; CDR3: CATSDLRDSLTGELFF; V: TRBV24-1; size: NA; J: TRBJ2-2; D: TRBD1; length: 16
DNA: TGTGCCAGCAGCCCCAGGGGGAATTCACCCACTGAAGCTTTCTTT; CDR3: CASSPRGNSPTEAFF; V: TRBV6-4; size: NA; J: TRBJ1-1; D: TRBD1; length: 15
DNA: TGTGCCAGCAGCCTAGGGACAGGGATTTTTGGCTACACCTTC; CDR3: CASSLGTGIFGYTF; V: TRBV6-6; size: few; J: TRBJ1-2; D: TRBD1; length: 14
DNA: TGTGCCATCAGTGAGACAGGGGGCGTTGGCTACACCTTC; CDR3: CAISETGGVGYTF; V: TRBV10-3; size: NA; J: TRBJ1-2; D: TRBD1; length: 13
DNA: TGTGCCAGCAGCTTGGCTGAGAGGGCGGTGGAGACCCAGTACTTC; CDR3: CASSLAERAVETQYF; V: TRBV5-8; size: once; J: TRBJ2-5; D: NA; length: 15
DNA: TGTGCCAGCAGCCAAGAACATGGACAGAAGTACACTGAAGCTTTCTTT; CDR3: CASSQEHGQKYTEAFF; V: TRBV4-2; size: NA; J: TRBJ1-1; D: NA; length: 16
DNA: TGCGCCAGCAGCTTAGACAGGTCTTATTCACCCCTCCACTTT; CDR3: CASSLDRSYSPLHF; V: TRBV5-1; size: NA; J: TRBJ1-6; D: NA; length: 14
DNA: TGCGCCAGCAGCTTGGATACAGGGGGCCTTGATGAAAAACTGTTTTTT; CDR3: CASSLDTGGLDEKLFF; V: TRBV5-1; size: NA; J: TRBJ1-4; D: TRBD1; length: 16
DNA: TGTGCCAGCTCACGGACAGGGCCCGCAGATACGCAGTATTTT; CDR3: CASSRTGPADTQYF; V: TRBV18; size: few; J: TRBJ2-3; D: TRBD1; length: 14
DNA: TGTGCCAGCAGCTTGGCTGGGACAGGTGGAAACACCATATATTTT; CDR3: CASSLAGTGGNTIYF; V: TRBV5-6; size: NA; J: TRBJ1-3; D: TRBD1; length: 15
DNA: TGTGCCAGCAGCTTGGGTCTGGGGTCGGGGCAGCCCCAGCATTTT; CDR3: CASSLGLGSGQPQHF; V: TRBV5-6; size: NA; J: TRBJ1-5; D: NA; length: 15
DNA: TGTGCCAGCAGCTTTCGACCACAGGTGGGCAATCAGCCCCAGCATTTT; CDR3: CASSFRPQVGNQPQHF; V: TRBV5-5; size: NA; J: TRBJ1-5; D: NA; length: 16
DNA: TGTGCCAGCAGCAGCGACAGGGCCTCGAGGGGTGAAAAACTGTTTTTT; CDR3: CASSSDRASRGEKLFF; V: TRBV5-4; size: NA; J: TRBJ1-4; D: TRBD1; length: 16
DNA: TGTGCCAGCAGTGCTCCCAAGGACAGCTCCTATAATTCACCCCTCCACTTT; CDR3: CASSAPKDSSYNSPLHF; V: TRBV6-1; size: few; J: TRBJ1-6; D: NA; length: 17
DNA: TGTGCCAGCAGCCTGGGACAGGGATTAGGCTACACCTTC; CDR3: CASSLGQGLGYTF; V: TRBV7-8; size: few; J: TRBJ1-2; D: TRBD1; length: 13
DNA: TGTGCCAGCAGCCAGCAAGGACAGATCCCTGAAGCTTTCTTT; CDR3: CASSQQGQIPEAFF; V: TRBV3-1/TRBV3-2; size: NA; J: TRBJ1-1; D: NA; length: 14
DNA: TGTGCCAGTAGTAGCCCCTTTAGGGGCCGGAGCACAGATACGCAGTATTTT; CDR3: CASSSPFRGRSTDTQYF; V: TRBV19; size: few; J: TRBJ2-3; D: NA; length: 17
DNA: TGTGCCAGTAGTATCTCGCGGACTTCTGGCTACACCTTC; CDR3: CASSISRTSGYTF; V: TRBV19; size: NA; J: TRBJ1-2; D: NA; length: 13
DNA: TGTGCCAGCAGCCACGCCCTGAGCTCCTACAATGAGCAGTTCTTC; CDR3: CASSHALSSYNEQFF; V: TRBV5-6; size: NA; J: TRBJ2-1; D: NA; length: 15
DNA: TGTGCCAGCAGTCGAAACAGACTAAGCCTTCAAGAGACCCAGTACTTC; CDR3: CASSRNRLSLQETQYF; V: TRBV6-6; size: NA; J: TRBJ2-5; D: NA; length: 16
DNA: TGTGCCAGCAGCTTAGTAGGGACAGGGGGCGTAGGAGGCTACACCTTC; CDR3: CASSLVGTGGVGGYTF; V: TRBV7-8; size: NA; J: TRBJ1-2; D: TRBD1; length: 16
DNA: TGCGCCAGCACCCCCCGAGGCGGGGGGAACTACGAGCAGTACTTC; CDR3: CASTPRGGGNYEQYF; V: TRBV5-1; size: NA; J: TRBJ2-7; D: TRBD2; length: 15
DNA: TGTGCCAGCACCCCGTCGGGACAGGGTGGAGAGACCCAGTACTTC; CDR3: CASTPSGQGGETQYF; V: TRBV28; size: NA; J: TRBJ2-5; D: TRBD1; length: 15
DNA: TGTGCCAGTAGTATTTCCCCCACAGGGTTTTCCTACAATGAGCAGTTCTTC; CDR3: CASSISPTGFSYNEQFF; V: TRBV19; size: NA; J: TRBJ2-1; D: NA; length: 17
DNA: TGTGCCAGCAGCCTCCTCCTGGCCTCACCCCTCCACTTT; CDR3: CASSLLLASPLHF; V: TRBV12-3/TRBV12-4; size: NA; J: TRBJ1-6; D: NA; length: 13
DNA: TGTGCCAGCGGTCGGTCTAGCAATCAGCCCCAGCATTTT; CDR3: CASGRSSNQPQHF; V: TRBV6-5; size: NA; J: TRBJ1-5; D: NA; length: 13
DNA: TGTGCCAGCAGCTTATTCGAGCGGGGGGGCCGGGATACGCAGTATTTT; CDR3: CASSLFERGGRDTQYF; V: TRBV7-2; size: NA; J: TRBJ2-3; D: TRBD2; length: 16
DNA: TGTGCCAGCAGACTGGGGCCGGATGAAAAACTGTTTTTT; CDR3: CASRLGPDEKLFF; V: TRBV21-1; size: NA; J: TRBJ1-4; D: NA; length: 13
DNA: TGCGCCAGCAGCTTGTTCGAGGCGTACTCTGGAAACACCATATATTTT; CDR3: CASSLFEAYSGNTIYF; V: TRBV5-1; size: NA; J: TRBJ1-3; D: NA; length: 16
DNA: TGCGCCAGCAGCCAAGGGACAGGGGACCGCCTCCTGACTTTC; CDR3: CASSQGTGDRLLTF; V: TRBV4-1; size: NA; J: TRBJ2-6; D: TRBD1; length: 14
DNA: TGTGCCAGCAGCTCCAACGGGGGTCGACAGGGGTCTTCCGGGGAGCTGTTTTTT; CDR3: CASSSNGGRQGSSGELFF; V: TRBV7-2; size: NA; J: TRBJ2-2; D: TRBD1; length: 18
DNA: TGTGCCAGCAGCTTGACTTCTCGACAGGGATCCGAGCAGTACTTC; CDR3: CASSLTSRQGSEQYF; V: TRBV5-4; size: few; J: TRBJ2-7; D: TRBD1; length: 15
DNA: TGTGCCAGTACACAACAAGGGGCTCCTGAAGCTTTCTTT; CDR3: CASTQQGAPEAFF; V: TRBV19; size: NA; J: TRBJ1-1; D: NA; length: 13
DNA: TGCGCCAGCAGCGTGCAGGGTATTAGCACAGATACGCAGTATTTT; CDR3: CASSVQGISTDTQYF; V: TRBV5-1; size: NA; J: TRBJ2-3; D: NA; length: 15
DNA: TGTGCCAGCAGCTTAGTGACAGGGGACAATGAGCAGTTCTTC; CDR3: CASSLVTGDNEQFF; V: TRBV11-2; size: NA; J: TRBJ2-1; D: TRBD1; length: 14
DNA: TGTGCCATCAGTGAAAGGGATCAGGGGGACTACGAGCAGTACTTC; CDR3: CAISERDQGDYEQYF; V: TRBV10-3; size: NA; J: TRBJ2-7; D: TRBD1; length: 15
DNA: TGTGCCAGCAGCCCGGGGCCCGTGGGCCCCACAGATACGCAGTATTTT; CDR3: CASSPGPVGPTDTQYF; V: TRBV6-2/TRBV6-3; size: once; J: TRBJ2-3; D: NA; length: 16
DNA: TGTGCCAGCAGCTTAGATAGCCCCTTCTCCTACAATGAGCAGTTCTTC; CDR3: CASSLDSPFSYNEQFF; V: TRBV7-2; size: NA; J: TRBJ2-1; D: NA; length: 16
DNA: TGTGCCAGCAATCTTCGACAACGAAACACCATATATTTT; CDR3: CASNLRQRNTIYF; V: TRBV6-5; size: few; J: TRBJ1-3; D: NA; length: 13
DNA: TGTGCCAGCAGTCCCTCTAGCGGGAGGGCCCGCTCCTACGAGCAGTACTTC; CDR3: CASSPSSGRARSYEQYF; V: TRBV28; size: NA; J: TRBJ2-7; D: TRBD2; length: 17
DNA: TGTGCCAGCAGCCTCCAGCGGGGGAAACCCGGGGAGCTGTTTTTT; CDR3: CASSLQRGKPGELFF; V: TRBV3-1/TRBV3-2; size: NA; J: TRBJ2-2; D: TRBD2; length: 15
DNA: TGTGCCAGTAGTAGGGAGATAACAGGGAAGGTGAGCAATCAGCCCCAGCATTTT; CDR3: CASSREITGKVSNQPQHF; V: TRBV19; size: NA; J: TRBJ1-5; D: NA; length: 18
DNA: TGCAGTACCCATCTACGAAATGGCTACACCTTC; CDR3: CSTHLRNGYTF; V: TRBV20-1; size: NA; J: TRBJ1-2; D: NA; length: 11
DNA: TGTGCCAGCAGCTTAGTTGGCGGGAGACCAGATACGCAGTATTTT; CDR3: CASSLVGGRPDTQYF; V: TRBV7-2; size: once; J: TRBJ2-3; D: TRBD2; length: 15
DNA: TGTGCCAGCAGCTTAACAGGGAAAGCTTTCTTT; CDR3: CASSLTGKAFF; V: TRBV7-9; size: few; J: TRBJ1-1; D: NA; length: 11
DNA: TGTGCCAGCAGCGTAGGCAGTAGCAATCAGCCCCAGCATTTT; CDR3: CASSVGSSNQPQHF; V: TRBV9; size: few; J: TRBJ1-5; D: NA; length: 14
DNA: TGTGCCAGCTCAGCGGACAGAGCCAACAACTATGGCTACACCTTC; CDR3: CASSADRANNYGYTF; V: TRBV18; size: few; J: TRBJ1-2; D: NA; length: 15